The present TCR beta chain was sequenced within a study of blood T cells in healthy people across ages. Combining a sample-barcoded 5' primer with a J-beta primer mix, a second PCR ran for about 7 to 11 cycles. Per sample, CDR3-containing paired-end reads numbered at least 2.5 million. One entry per CDR3 protein, called by TCRdb with MiXCR from the 5' RACE reads. The sample includes 600,000 or so distinct CDR3 sequences, approximately 30% of them seen just once. General study points: Observed TCR beta diversity showed a strong correlation with the percentage of naive T cells as measured by flow cytometry. Age brought a roughly linear fall in TCR beta diversity measured per million T cells.

Germline CDR1 and CDR2: MNHNS and SASEGT. The ends lost 5 bases at V and 0 bases at J; junction bases unmatched: 4. This CDR3 comprises 15 residues. Peripheral blood from each donor was collected in a volume of 8 to 10 milliliters. This clonotype was counted ten times or more. Its matching antigen is unknown. This chain connects TRBV6-1 to TRBJ1-2; 9 nucleotides align to TRBD1. The clonotype was recovered from a woman of 80 years or more in good health. The sample consisted of blood. CDR3 nucleotide sequence: TGTGCCAGCAGTTCACAGGGGGCCTCTAACTATGGCTACACCTTC. Residues: CASSSQGASNYGYTF.